This T cell receptor (beta chain) was sequenced during a study of low-dose radiotherapy and immunotherapy resistance in tumors. As to time point: before trial treatment. Primers used for first-strand cDNA, a TRAV- and TRBV-specific set, covered both alpha and beta chains. TCR amplification ran approximately 20 PCR cycles using constant-region and V-primer adapter primers. TCRdb reprocessed the reads with MiXCR, giving one entry per CDR3 protein. This sample has 80,000 to 95,000 distinct CDR3 sequences; more than 7.5% occur once, and the top ten carry around 1%. V was clipped by 7 bases and J by 5 bases; unmatched bases: 5. The CDR3 has 13 amino acids. Per germline, CDR1 MNHNY and CDR2 SVGAGI (reference sequence).

The TCR sequence derives from a male donor with prostate cancer. The rearrangement joins TRBV6-6 to TRBJ2-1, with 7 nucleotides matching TRBD1. Sequencing used PBMCs, obtained before treatment. The CDR3: CASTGTANNEQFF. CDR3 DNA sequence: TGTGCCAGCACTGGGACAGCGAACAATGAGCAGTTCTTC.